This T cell receptor beta chain was recovered during a study of T cell repertoires in cytomegalovirus infection. Study at large: Based on public TCR beta signatures, there were indications of CMV infection and of a matching HLA type. Broader study findings: Individuals carrying CMV plus the relevant HLA were identified by cumulative frequency of public TCR beta families. Ex vivo, HLA-C-restricted CMV-specific TCR beta clonotypes prevailed over the rest of the response.

This clonotype was seen many times. Its antigen is not identified. The CDR3 covers 16 residues. Germline CDR1 SEHNR, CDR2 FQNEAQ (reference sequence). V shed 3 bases and J 5 bases; nucleotides not matched to a gene: 7. TCRdb passed the reads through MiXCR, listing each CDR3 protein once. The repertoire holds nearly 550,000 distinct CDR3 sequences, with 16% as singletons. This chain uses TRBV7-9 with TRBJ1-4; 9 bases are shared with TRBD1. The sample consisted of CD8+ T cells from PBMCs. The clonotype was recovered from a human donor in good health (CMV status not recorded). Some clones in this sample may be carry-over from other donors' samples. The CDR3 DNA reads TGTGCCAGCAGCTTTTCTCGGACAGGGGCAAATGAAAAACTGTTTTTT. It encodes CASSFSRTGANEKLFF.